The subject of this entry is one T cell receptor beta chain. Germline values: CDR1 MDHEN, CDR2 SYDVKM. Trimming took 6 bases from V and 5 from J; bases not matched to a gene: 13. CDR3 size: 16 residues. This record comes from a study of blood T cell repertoires in COVID-19. As for the study in general: Collection of acute and convalescent COVID-19 samples took place in the United States, Italy and Spain. The analysed material was cDNA or gDNA that came from T cells, B-cell-depleted T cells, or PBMCs.

Original processing notes: For nucleated cells, counts were estimated from reference gene primer amplification. Sequencing was performed with immunoSEQ multiplex PCR; in TCRdb, only in-frame clones are kept and a portion is missing. V, J and clone size are taken as reported in that table, and D and trimming were inferred from the DNA itself. The table lists approximately 120,000 clones, 85% of them singletons. This TCR derives from a man of 80 years or more with active or convalescent COVID-19. The chain is built from TRBV28 and TRBJ1-1; 9 bases match TRBD1. Sequencing input: peripheral blood. The CDR3 is CASRPYRGLTGTEAFF. CDR3 in DNA: TGTGCCAGCAGACCCTACAGGGGGCTGACTGGGACTGAAGCTTTCTTT. The full variable domain, with the rest looked up from reference TRBV28 and TRBJ1-1, is DVKVTQSSRYLVKRTGEKVFLECVQDMDHENMFWYRQDPGLGLRLIYFSYDVKMKEKGDIPEGYSVSREKKERFSLILESASTNQTSMYLCASRPYRGLTGTEAFFGQGTRLTVV.